This T cell receptor beta chain was identified during a study of CD8 T cells in ankylosing spondylitis. In its sample, this clonotype was seen many times. Its antigen remains unidentified. Making use of molecular barcodes, quantitative 5'-RACE generated TCR beta libraries. TCRdb recomputed calls from the 5' RACE reads with MiXCR, one row per CDR3 protein. The sample includes about 240,000 distinct CDR3 sequences, around 9.1% of them seen just once. From germline, CDR1 is SGHTA and CDR2 FQGNSA. This CDR3 has 14 amino acids. Trimming cost V 5 bases and J 4 bases, with 13 bases left between them. Study results and caveats: Blood of patients with ankylosing spondylitis appeared to be characterized by a TCR beta motif of eight highly homologous variants. Significant enrichment of disease-linked clones was reported in matched ankylosing spondylitis synovial fluid.

The V gene is TRBV7-2, the J gene TRBJ2-3; TRBD2 is a possible D gene (5 bases). Sequenced sample: blood, either unsorted or a sorted T cell fraction (not recorded which). The clonotype comes from a male donor with ankylosing spondylitis or in good health (not recorded which). The DNA for the CDR3 is TGTGCCAGCAGCCGAGGGAATAGCGCAGATACGCAGTATTTT. It translates to CASSRGNSADTQYF.